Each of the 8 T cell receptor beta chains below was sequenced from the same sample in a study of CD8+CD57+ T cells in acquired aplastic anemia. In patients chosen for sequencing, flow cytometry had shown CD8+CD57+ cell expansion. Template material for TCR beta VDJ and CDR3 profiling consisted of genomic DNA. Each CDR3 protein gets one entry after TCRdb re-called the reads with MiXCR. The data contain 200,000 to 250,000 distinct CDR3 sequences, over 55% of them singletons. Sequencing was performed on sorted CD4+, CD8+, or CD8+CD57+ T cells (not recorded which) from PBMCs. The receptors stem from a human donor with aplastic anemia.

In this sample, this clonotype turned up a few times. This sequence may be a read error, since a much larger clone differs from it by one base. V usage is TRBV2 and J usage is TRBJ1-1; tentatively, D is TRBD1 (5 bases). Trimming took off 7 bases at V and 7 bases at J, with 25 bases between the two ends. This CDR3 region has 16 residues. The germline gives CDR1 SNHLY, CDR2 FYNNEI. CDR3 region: CASTHLRSGNGGEAFF. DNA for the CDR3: TGTGCCAGCACCCACCTTCGGTCAGGCAACGGGGGTGAAGCTTTCTTT.

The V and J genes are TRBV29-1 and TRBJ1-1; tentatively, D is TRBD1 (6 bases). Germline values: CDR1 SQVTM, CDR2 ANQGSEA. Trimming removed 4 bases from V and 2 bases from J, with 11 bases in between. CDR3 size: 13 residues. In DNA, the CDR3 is TGCAGCGTTGGGCAGGGGCTAAACACTGAAGCTTTCTTT. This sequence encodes CSVGQGLNTEAFF.

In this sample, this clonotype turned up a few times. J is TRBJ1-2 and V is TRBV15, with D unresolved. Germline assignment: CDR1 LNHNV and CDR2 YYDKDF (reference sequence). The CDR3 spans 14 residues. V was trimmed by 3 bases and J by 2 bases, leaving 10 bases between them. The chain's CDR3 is CATSRTGLNYGYTF. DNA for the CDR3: TGTGCCACCAGCAGGACCGGATTAAACTATGGCTACACCTTC.

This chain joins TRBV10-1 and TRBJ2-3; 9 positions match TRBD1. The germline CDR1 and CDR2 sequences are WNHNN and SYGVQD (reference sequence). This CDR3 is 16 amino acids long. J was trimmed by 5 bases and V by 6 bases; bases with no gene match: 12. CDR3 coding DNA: TGCGCCAGCAGCGCAGAGACAGGGGGGGCGGGAGATACGCAGTATTTT. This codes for CASSAETGGAGDTQYF.

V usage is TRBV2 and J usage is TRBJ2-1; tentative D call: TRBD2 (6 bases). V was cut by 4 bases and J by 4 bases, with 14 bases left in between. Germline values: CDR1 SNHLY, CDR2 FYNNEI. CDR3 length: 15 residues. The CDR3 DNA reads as TGTGCCAGCAGTGGGGATTCCGCGGGGTACAATGAGCAGTTCTTC. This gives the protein CASSGDSAGYNEQFF.

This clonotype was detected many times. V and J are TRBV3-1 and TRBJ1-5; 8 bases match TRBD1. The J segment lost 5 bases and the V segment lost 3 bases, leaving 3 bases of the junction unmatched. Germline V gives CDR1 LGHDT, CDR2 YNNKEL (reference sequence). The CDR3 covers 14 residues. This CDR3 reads CASSQDRVDQPQHF. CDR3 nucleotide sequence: TGTGCCAGCAGCCAGGACAGGGTTGATCAGCCCCAGCATTTT.

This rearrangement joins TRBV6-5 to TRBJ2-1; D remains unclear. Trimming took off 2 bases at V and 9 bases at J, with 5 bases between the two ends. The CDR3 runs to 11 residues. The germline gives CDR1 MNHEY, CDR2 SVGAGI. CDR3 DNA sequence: TGTGCCAGCAGTTACGGGTCTGAGCAGTTCTTC. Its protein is CASSYGSEQFF.

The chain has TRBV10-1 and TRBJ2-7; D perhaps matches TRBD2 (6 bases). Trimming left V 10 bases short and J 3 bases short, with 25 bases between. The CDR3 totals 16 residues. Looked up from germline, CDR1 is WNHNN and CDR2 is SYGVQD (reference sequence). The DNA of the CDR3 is TGCGCCACTCCTAGGCGACGGGGGATACCCTTCTACGAGCAGTACTTC. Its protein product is CATPRRRGIPFYEQYF.